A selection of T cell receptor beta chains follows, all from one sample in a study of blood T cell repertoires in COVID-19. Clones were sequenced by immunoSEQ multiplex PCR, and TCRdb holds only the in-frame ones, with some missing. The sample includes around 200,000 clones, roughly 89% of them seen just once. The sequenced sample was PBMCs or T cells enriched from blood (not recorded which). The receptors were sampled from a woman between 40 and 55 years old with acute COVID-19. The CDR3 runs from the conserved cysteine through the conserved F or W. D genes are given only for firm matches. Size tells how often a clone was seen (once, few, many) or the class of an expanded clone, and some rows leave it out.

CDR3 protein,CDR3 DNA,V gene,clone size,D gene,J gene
CASSIAGGSYNEQFF,TGTGCCAGTAGTATAGCCGGGGGGTCCTACAATGAGCAGTTCTTC,TRBV19,-,TRBD2,TRBJ2-1
CASSPPGGAVNNYGYTF,TGTGCCAGCTCACCACCTGGGGGGGCGGTGAATAACTATGGCTACACCTTC,TRBV18,-,-,TRBJ1-2
CASSHGTGANTEAFF,TGCGCCAGCAGCCATGGGACAGGGGCGAACACTGAAGCTTTCTTT,TRBV4-3,few,TRBD1,TRBJ1-1
CSVRVPGKNTEAFF,TGCAGCGTACGAGTTCCGGGAAAGAACACTGAAGCTTTCTTT,TRBV29-1,-,-,TRBJ1-1
CASSTHPLKGGKTYEQYF,TGTGCCAGCAGCACCCATCCTTTGAAGGGAGGGAAGACCTACGAGCAGTACTTC,TRBV7-6,-,TRBD2,TRBJ2-7
CASSLGANYGYTF,TGTGCCAGCAGTTTGGGAGCTAACTATGGCTACACCTTC,TRBV6-2/TRBV6-3,-,-,TRBJ1-2
CASSPGTGGGYGYTF,TGTGCCAGCAGTCCAGGGACAGGGGGCGGCTATGGCTACACCTTC,TRBV2,-,TRBD1,TRBJ1-2
CASSLDLRTEAFF,TGTGCCAGCAGCTTAGATCTTCGGACTGAAGCTTTCTTT,TRBV11-2,-,-,TRBJ1-1
CASSPGQGSREQYF,TGTGCCAGCAGCCCCGGACAGGGTTCGCGCGAGCAGTACTTC,TRBV7-6,-,TRBD1,TRBJ2-7
CASSQGLGQANEQFF,TGCGCCAGCAGCCAAGGCCTTGGACAGGCAAATGAGCAGTTCTTC,TRBV5-1,-,TRBD1,TRBJ2-1
CASSPRRGPAAEAFF,TGTGCCAGCAGCCCGCGGAGGGGCCCAGCAGCCGAAGCTTTCTTT,TRBV7-2,-,-,TRBJ1-1
CASSQTSGGHNEQFF,TGTGCCAGCAGCCAGACTAGCGGGGGGCACAATGAGCAGTTCTTC,TRBV7-8,once,TRBD2,TRBJ2-1
CASSPRPKDSINYGYTF,TGCGCCAGCAGTCCTAGACCGAAGGACAGCATTAACTATGGCTACACCTTC,TRBV5-1,-,-,TRBJ1-2
CASSLERTGELFF,TGTGCCAGCAGCTTAGAACGGACCGGGGAGCTGTTTTTT,TRBV11-1,-,-,TRBJ2-2
CASSIREPGLNQPQHF,TGTGCCAGTAGTATCCGGGAACCCGGGCTCAATCAGCCCCAGCATTTT,TRBV19,-,-,TRBJ1-5
CASPSRYEQYF,TGTGCCAGTCCCAGTCGCTACGAGCAGTACTTC,TRBV19,-,-,TRBJ2-7
CASSQDPRGDGNTIYF,TGTGCCAGCAGCCAAGATCCTCGGGGGGATGGAAACACCATATATTTT,TRBV3-1/TRBV3-2,-,-,TRBJ1-3
CAISESPGSNQPQHF,TGTGCCATCAGTGAGTCTCCGGGAAGCAATCAGCCCCAGCATTTT,TRBV10-3,once,-,TRBJ1-5
CASSVLAGAGDEQFF,TGTGCCAGCAGTGTCCTAGCGGGGGCCGGGGATGAGCAGTTCTTC,TRBV27,-,TRBD2,TRBJ2-1
CSVETGNTEAFF,TGCAGCGTTGAGACAGGGAACACTGAAGCTTTCTTT,TRBV29-1,-,-,TRBJ1-1
CAWSFGTSGVRDEQFF,TGTGCCTGGAGCTTTGGGACTAGCGGGGTTCGGGATGAGCAGTTCTTC,TRBV30,-,TRBD2,TRBJ2-1
CASLSYSYGYTF,TGTGCCAGCCTGAGCTACTCCTATGGCTACACCTTC,TRBV6-5,-,-,TRBJ1-2
CASSLSTGGVKEKLFF,TGTGCCAGCTCACTATCGACAGGGGGCGTAAAGGAAAAACTGTTTTTT,TRBV18,-,TRBD1,TRBJ1-4
CASTLTAVGSPLHF,TGTGCCAGCACCCTGACGGCGGTGGGTTCACCCCTCCACTTT,TRBV5-5,few,-,TRBJ1-6
CASRKGQGSPNEKLFF,TGCGCCAGCAGGAAGGGACAGGGGAGCCCTAATGAAAAACTGTTTTTT,TRBV5-1,-,TRBD1,TRBJ1-4
CASSLGGAGYTF,TGTGCCAGCAGCTTAGGCGGCGCTGGCTACACCTTC,TRBV7-2,-,-,TRBJ1-2
CASSLNADRGIYF,TGTGCCAGCAGCCTAAATGCAGACAGGGGCATATATTTT,TRBV7-4,-,TRBD1,TRBJ1-3
CAAETESYEQYF,TGTGCCGCCGAGACAGAGTCCTACGAGCAGTACTTC,TRBV15,-,-,TRBJ2-7
CASSREKGGNEKLFF,TGTGCCAGCAGCCGGGAGAAGGGCGGGAATGAAAAACTGTTTTTT,TRBV7-2,-,-,TRBJ1-4
CASSLYGNVDIQYF,TGTGCCAGCAGCTTATACGGGAATGTGGACATTCAGTACTTC,TRBV7-2,-,-,TRBJ2-4
CASSQVGGQGQPQHF,TGTGCCAGCAGCCAAGTAGGGGGTCAGGGACAGCCCCAGCATTTT,TRBV3-1/TRBV3-2,once,-,TRBJ1-5
CASSLAPGTGKDGYTF,TGTGCCAGCAGCTTAGCCCCGGGGACAGGGAAGGATGGCTACACCTTC,TRBV7-3,-,TRBD1,TRBJ1-2